The sequence of this TCR beta chain was determined in a study of regulatory T cells in long-lasting Graves disease. J was trimmed by 3 bases and V by 0 bases; bases with no gene match: 3. Germline CDR1 reads DFQATT; CDR2 reads SNEGSKA (reference sequence). This CDR3 spans 15 amino acids. This clonotype came up many times. Its antigen is as yet unknown. Study-wide results and limits: Peripheral blood was the sole material, not thyroid tissue. Persistent disease showed a preference for TRBV28, TRBJ1-2 and TRBJ2-5.

Time point meaning: newly diagnosed GD, antithyroid drugs for less than 3 months. Construction of the TCR library relied on RNA isolated from PBMCs. Construction of the TCR beta libraries employed iRepertoire HTBI primers in conjunction with Arm-PCR of CDR3 regions. MiXCR, applied by TCRdb to the multiplex PCR reads, yields one record per CDR3 protein. The data show 600,000 to 650,000 distinct CDR3 sequences, about 15% seen once. These records were also assigned to another study, of T cells in Graves' hyperthyroidism and ophthalmopathy. This second study notes: The HTBI set primed first-round TCR CDR3 RT-PCR. Most expanded thyroid clonotypes above 0.001 also appeared in blood.

The specimen comprised peripheral blood mononuclear cells (PBMCs), sampled at new diagnosis, from a patient treated with antithyroid drugs. V gene TRBV20-1 combines with J gene TRBJ2-7; 12 bases agree with TRBD2. This receptor was taken from a woman aged 25 to 39 with Graves disease. DNA of the CDR3: TGCAGTGCTAGAGACGGACTAGCGGGGCGCTACGAGCAGTACTTC. This translates into CSARDGLAGRYEQYF.